These T cell receptor beta chains were read from a single sample in a study of OX40 agonist ivuxolimab in advanced cancers. Sequencing was performed with immunoSEQ multiplex PCR; in TCRdb, only in-frame clones are kept and a portion is missing. The sample contains about 70,000 clones, roughly 89% of which appear only once. Sequenced here: CD4+ or CD8+ T cells sorted from blood, sampled in a trial of the OX40 agonist ivuxolimab. These TCRs come from an adult with an advanced solid tumor such as melanoma, head and neck, liver or kidney cancer. The conserved cysteine and the conserved F or W are not part of the CDR3 here. Fields, in order: V gene, CDR3 protein.

TRBV2 | ASKGPGMIRYEQY
TRBV5-1 | ASQDPQGSYEQY
TRBV4-2 | ASSQDIGSTDTQY
TRBV11-2 | ATARWLAGVGNEQF
TRBV5-4 | ASRVMGVDEQY
TRBV19 | ASSRIAGGEFYEQY
TRBV4-1 | ASSQDGGRERVAF
TRBV27 | ASGYGTGIQPQH
TRBV5-1 | ASSPTGVYTEAF
TRBV2 | ASSEALWGTGNEQF
TRBV5-1 | ASSPGTGSTEQY
TRBV7-2 | ASSQERTAQY
TRBV9 | ASSVAGGRAGANVLT
TRBV5-6 | ASSLALKRGYT
TRBV14 | ASSQERTKLF
TRBV2 | ASSEDGLRGSYEQY
TRBV7-2 | ASSLESISLSYEQY
TRBV5-1 | ASSWGLFSYEQY
TRBV28 | ASSVDRGTEAF
TRBV6-6 | ASSYSLRPVPGELF
TRBV14 | ASSQSPGQGTEQY
TRBV7-2 | ASSARSGPPMEQY
TRBV28 | CAQGSTDTQY
TRBV4-2 | ASSQGQGAHNEQF
TRBV5-1 | ASSSQGGVQETQY
TRBV5-4 | ASSTGTSGPYNEQF
TRBV19 | ASSPRGPDYGYT
TRBV19 | ATRWASGYTGELF
TRBV6-5 | ASSPSLGGQPQH
TRBV16 | ATIGVKNTGELF
TRBV7-2 | ASRLAGGVDTQY
TRBV2 | ASTQGARAF
TRBV6-6 | ASSSFSGNEQF
TRBV10-3 | AASVGNTIY
TRBV29-1 | SVEDGTANEQF
TRBV5-6 | ASRPGINYGYT
TRBV21-1 | ASSTRRLGTSGPGRANVLT
TRBV11-3 | ASSLDFTDTQY